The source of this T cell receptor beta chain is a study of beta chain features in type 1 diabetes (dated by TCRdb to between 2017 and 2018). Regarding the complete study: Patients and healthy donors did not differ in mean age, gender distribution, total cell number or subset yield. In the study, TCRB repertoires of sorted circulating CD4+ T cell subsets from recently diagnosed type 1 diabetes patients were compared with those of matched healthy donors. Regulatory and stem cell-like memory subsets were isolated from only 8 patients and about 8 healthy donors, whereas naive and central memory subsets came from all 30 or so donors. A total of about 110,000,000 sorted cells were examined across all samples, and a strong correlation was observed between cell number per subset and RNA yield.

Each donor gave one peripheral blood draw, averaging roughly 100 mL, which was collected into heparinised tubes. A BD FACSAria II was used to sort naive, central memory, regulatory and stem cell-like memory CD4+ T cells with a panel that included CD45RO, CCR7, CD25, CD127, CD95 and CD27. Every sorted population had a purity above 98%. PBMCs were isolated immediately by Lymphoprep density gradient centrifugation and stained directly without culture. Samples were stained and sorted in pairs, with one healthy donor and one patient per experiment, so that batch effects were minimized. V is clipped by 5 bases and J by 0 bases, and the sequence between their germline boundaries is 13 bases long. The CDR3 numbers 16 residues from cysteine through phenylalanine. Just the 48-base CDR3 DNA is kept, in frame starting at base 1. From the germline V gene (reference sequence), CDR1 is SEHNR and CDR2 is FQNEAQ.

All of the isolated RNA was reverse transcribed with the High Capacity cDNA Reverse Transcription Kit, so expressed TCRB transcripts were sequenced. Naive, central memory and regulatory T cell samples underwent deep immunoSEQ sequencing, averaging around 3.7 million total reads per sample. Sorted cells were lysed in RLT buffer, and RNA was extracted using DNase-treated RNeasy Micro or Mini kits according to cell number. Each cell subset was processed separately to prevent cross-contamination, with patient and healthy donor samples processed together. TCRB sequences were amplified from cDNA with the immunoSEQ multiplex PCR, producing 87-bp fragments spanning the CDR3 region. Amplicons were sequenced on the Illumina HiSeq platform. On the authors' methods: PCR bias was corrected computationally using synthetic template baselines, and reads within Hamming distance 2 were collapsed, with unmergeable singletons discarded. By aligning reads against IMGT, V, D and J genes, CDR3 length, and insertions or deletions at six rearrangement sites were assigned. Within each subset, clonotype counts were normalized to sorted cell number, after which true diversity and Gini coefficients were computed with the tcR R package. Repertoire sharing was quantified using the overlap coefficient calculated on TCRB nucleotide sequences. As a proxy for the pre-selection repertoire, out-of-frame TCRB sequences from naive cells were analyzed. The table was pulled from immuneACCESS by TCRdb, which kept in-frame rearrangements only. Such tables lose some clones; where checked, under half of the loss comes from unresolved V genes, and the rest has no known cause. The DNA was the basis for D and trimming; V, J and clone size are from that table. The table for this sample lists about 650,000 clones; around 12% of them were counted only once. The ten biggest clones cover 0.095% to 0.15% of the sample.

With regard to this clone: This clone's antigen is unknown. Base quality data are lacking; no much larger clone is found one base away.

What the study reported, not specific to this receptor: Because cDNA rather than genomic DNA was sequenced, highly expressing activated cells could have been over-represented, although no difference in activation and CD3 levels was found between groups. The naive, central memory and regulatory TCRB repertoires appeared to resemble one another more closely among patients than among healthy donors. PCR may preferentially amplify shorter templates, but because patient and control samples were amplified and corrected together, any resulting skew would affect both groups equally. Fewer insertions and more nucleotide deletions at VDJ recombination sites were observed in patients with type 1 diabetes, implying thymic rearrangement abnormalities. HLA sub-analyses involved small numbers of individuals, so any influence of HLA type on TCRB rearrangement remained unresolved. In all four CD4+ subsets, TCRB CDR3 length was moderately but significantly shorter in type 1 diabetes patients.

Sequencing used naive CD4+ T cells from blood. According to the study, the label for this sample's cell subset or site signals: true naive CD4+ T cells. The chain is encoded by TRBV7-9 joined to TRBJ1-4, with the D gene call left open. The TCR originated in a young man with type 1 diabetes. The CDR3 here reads CASSLGSSATNEKLFF. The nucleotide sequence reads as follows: TGTGCCAGCAGCCTTGGGAGCAGCGCAACTAATGAAAAACTGTTTTTT.